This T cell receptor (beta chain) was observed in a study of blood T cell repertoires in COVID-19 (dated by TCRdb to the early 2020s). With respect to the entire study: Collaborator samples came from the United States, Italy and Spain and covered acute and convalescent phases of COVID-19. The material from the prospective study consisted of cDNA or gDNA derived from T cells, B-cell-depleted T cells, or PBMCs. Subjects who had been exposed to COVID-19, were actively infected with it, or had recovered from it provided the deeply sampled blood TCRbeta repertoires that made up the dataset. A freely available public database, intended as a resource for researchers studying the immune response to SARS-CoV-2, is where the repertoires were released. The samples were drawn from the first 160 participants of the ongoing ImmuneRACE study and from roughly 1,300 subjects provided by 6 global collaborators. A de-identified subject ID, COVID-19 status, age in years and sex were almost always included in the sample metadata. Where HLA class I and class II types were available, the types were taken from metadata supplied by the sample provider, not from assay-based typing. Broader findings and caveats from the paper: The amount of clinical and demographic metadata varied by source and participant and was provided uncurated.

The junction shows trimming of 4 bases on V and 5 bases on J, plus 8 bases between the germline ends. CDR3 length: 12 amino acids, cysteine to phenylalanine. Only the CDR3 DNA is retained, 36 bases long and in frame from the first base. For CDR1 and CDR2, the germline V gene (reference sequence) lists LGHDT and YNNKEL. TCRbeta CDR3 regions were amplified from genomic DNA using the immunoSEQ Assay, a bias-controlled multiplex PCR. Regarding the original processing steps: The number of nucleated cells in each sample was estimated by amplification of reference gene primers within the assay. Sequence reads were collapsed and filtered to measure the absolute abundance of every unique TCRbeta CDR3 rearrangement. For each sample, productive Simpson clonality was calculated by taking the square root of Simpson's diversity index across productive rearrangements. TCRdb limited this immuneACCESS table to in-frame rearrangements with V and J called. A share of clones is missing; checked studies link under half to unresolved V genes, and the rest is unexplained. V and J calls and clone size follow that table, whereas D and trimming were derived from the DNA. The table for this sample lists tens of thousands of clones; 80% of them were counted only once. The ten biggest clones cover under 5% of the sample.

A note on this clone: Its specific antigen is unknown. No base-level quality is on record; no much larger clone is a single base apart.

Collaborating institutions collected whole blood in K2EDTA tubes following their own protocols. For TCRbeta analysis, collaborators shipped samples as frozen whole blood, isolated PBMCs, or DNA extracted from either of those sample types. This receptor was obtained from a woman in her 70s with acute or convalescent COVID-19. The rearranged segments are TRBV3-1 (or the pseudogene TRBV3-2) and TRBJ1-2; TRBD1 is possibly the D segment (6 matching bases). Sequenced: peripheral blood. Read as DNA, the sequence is TGTGCCAGCAGCCCCGGACAGTATGGCTACACCTTC. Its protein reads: CASSPGQYGYTF.